The sample holds one count of the clone carrying this T cell receptor (beta chain). Its antigen is still unknown. This table comes from immunoSEQ multiplex PCR, and its TCRdb copy is limited to in-frame clones, with some not included. The sample consists of some 9,500 clones, roughly 80% of them appearing once. The data originate from a study of tumor-infiltrating lymphocytes in localized non-small cell lung cancer. At the level of the study: Several tumor histologies, both smoking statuses, and some post-neoadjuvant chemotherapy samples were included.

General study points: TCRbeta sequencing showed higher T cell infiltration in tumors than uninvolved lung.

This CDR3 has 11 residues. V shed 9 bases and J shed 2 bases, with 5 bases lying between them. The germline gives CDR1 MNHNS, CDR2 SASEGT. The chain has TRBV6-1 and TRBJ1-3; D unclear. The sequence derives from a human donor with non-small cell lung cancer. The sequenced material came from lung tumor tissue. CDR3 sequence reads: CASKAGNTIYF. The CDR3 DNA reads as TGTGCCAGTAAGGCTGGAAACACCATATATTTT.